This T cell receptor beta chain was profiled in a study of PD-1 blockade in classical Hodgkin lymphoma. Study conclusions and caveats: Newly diagnosed patients reportedly trailed healthy donors in baseline TCR diversity. Significant TCR diversity gains by C4D1 occurred in CD4+ but not CD8+ cells. The causes of the repertoire differences, possibly disease activity or prior therapy, remain undefined.

As for this clone: As yet, its antigen is unknown.

In every patient, relapse followed autologous stem cell transplantation, while exposure to brentuximab vedotin differed. Sequencing used immunoSEQ multiplex PCR; TCRdb keeps in-frame clones, though not all of them. The repertoire consists of more than 15,000 clones, with over 70% occurring once and the leading ten covering over 3.5%. The germline gives CDR1 MNHEY, CDR2 SVGAGI. Deletions cut 11 bases from V and 7 bases from J, with 14 bases between. There are 12 residues in the CDR3. The starting material was peripheral blood mononuclear cells (PBMCs), obtained at baseline. The TCR was taken from a human donor with classical Hodgkin lymphoma. The chain uses TRBV6-5 and TRBJ2-2; TRBD2 might be the D (6 bases). The CDR3 coding sequence is TGTGCCGCCCAGCGGGCGGGCGGGGAGCTGTTTTTT. Translation: CAAQRAGGELFF.